This T cell receptor (beta chain) was identified during a study of shared clonotypes between healthy human individuals. Study-wide background: Researchers assigned three CD4 naive, three CD4 memory, two CD8 naive and one CD8 memory plate to each donor.

The V and J ends lost 5 bases and 5 bases respectively, with 12 bases between them. Germline values: CDR1 MNHEY, CDR2 SMNVEV (reference sequence). This CDR3 spans 13 amino acids. Data came from immunoSEQ multiplex PCR; TCRdb stores just in-frame clones and leaves some out. The sample lists nearly 1 million clones, about 80% occurring once. This clone was detected many times. The sample comprised memory CD4+ T cells sorted from blood. Documented subset: CD45RA-negative fraction. This clonotype was obtained from a man aged 18-30 years in good health. The rearrangement uses TRBV27 and TRBJ2-5; D gene uncertain. CDR3 sequence (DNA): TGTGCCAGCAGTCCACCGTCCACGGAGACCCAGTACTTC. As protein: CASSPPSTETQYF.